This is a list of T cell receptor beta chains from one sample in a study of response to subunit inactivated influenza vaccine. TCRdb called the RT-PCR reads again in MiXCR, with one record for every CDR3 protein. The sample has fewer than 800,000 distinct CDR3 sequences, roughly 14% seen once. The sequenced sample was PBMCs from blood, obtained roughly 12 days after vaccination. The receptors were sampled from a man aged 50-60 years who received an inactivated influenza vaccine. Each CDR3 is given without its conserved first and last residue.

TRBV12-3/TRBV12-4 | ASSLGLRTQLFNEQF
TRBV4-3 | ASSQVPENEQF
TRBV11-2 | ASSLRTSGRATYNEQF
TRBV7-9 | ASSLPTPGPKETQY
TRBV10-3 | AISNRSLLETQY
TRBV4-3 | ASSQDRPDQLYNEQF
TRBV5-1 | ASSLGAHSGANVLT
TRBV20-1 | SARELLLNEKLF
TRBV2 | ASSDGSRGTEAF
TRBV6-5 | ASSYSRNFYEQY
TRBV9 | ASSAQDTQY
TRBV5-1 | ASSSGTGATEAF
TRBV11-1 | ASSSFGTLSYNEQF
TRBV7-2 | ASSALGEQY
TRBV7-2 | ASSLAPRSNQPQH
TRBV15 | ATSRDWTSATNTGELF
TRBV20-1 | SARDPASGRSDTQY